What follows is one TCR beta chain and its context. Its target antigen remains unknown. Per-base quality was not reported, and no clone a single base away is much larger than it. Germline trimming amounts to 2 bases on V and 7 bases on J, with 3 as the count of junction bases outside the gene matches. As encoded in the germline V gene (reference sequence), CDR1 is MNHEY while CDR2 is SMNVEV. From cysteine to phenylalanine, the CDR3 is 13 amino acids long. The kept DNA is CDR3 alone, 39 bases in frame from the first base. The sample is drawn from a study of shared T cell receptors in the human thymus (dated by TCRdb to the early 2020s). Broadly, across the study: The study examined how the human thymus generates shared, self-reactive T-cell receptor alpha chains.

Library preparation was by the immunoSEQ multiplex PCR assay. The table comes from immuneACCESS by way of TCRdb, which keeps in-frame sequences with V and J called. Part of the clones is missing from these tables; in studies checked, under half for an unresolved V gene and the rest for unknown reasons. For this sample there are 500,000 to 850,000 clones; roughly 86% appear just once. About 0.0094% of the sample is in the top ten clones. This same sample was also part of a study on human thymus T cells. The second study also describes: Donors were immunologically healthy infants undergoing open corrective cardiac surgery for congenital heart defects in Finland. Thymus tissue was collected as surgical resects that were removed during corrective cardiac surgery. Biased V and J gene segment usage appeared to be present in both thymic and peripheral blood repertoires. According to the related research, thymic TCR repertoires were highly overlapping among unrelated individuals. The study used under 10 infant thymus samples plus four related peripheral blood samples to characterize TCR alpha and beta repertoires. The cohort included six male and a couple of female infants, with donor ages spanning 7 to 244 days. After being mechanically released from the tissue, thymocytes were kept at -70 degrees C in pellets of about 8.5-30 million cells. Genomic DNA was extracted from frozen cell pellets with a QIAsymphony instrument. TCRB and TCRAD loci were amplified from a standardized quantity of quality-controlled genomic DNA using the immunoSEQ multiplex PCR assay. The amplicons spanned the V(D)J region and were long enough to cover the CDR3 and allow V and J genes to be identified. The amplicons were sequenced on an Illumina platform via the commercial immunoSEQ service. Corrections for primer bias and sequencing errors followed previously described methods, while TCRAD and TCRB definitions were based on the IMGT database. immunoSEQ Analyzer 3.0 and VDJTools were used for repertoire analysis, which covered basic statistics, V/J segment usage, diversity estimates, rarefaction and pairwise overlap. Chao1, ChaoE, Efron-Thisted, Shannon and inverse Simpson indices were used to estimate diversity, which was also estimated on datasets down-sampled to the smallest sample. For repertoire overlap, CDR3 nucleotide sequence, V gene and J gene had to match strictly, and clustering was done by Jaccard-based multidimensional scaling. On average, thymus samples yielded around 800,000 unique TCRB clonotypes, whereas blood samples yielded about 84,000.

Sequenced: thymocytes. The receptor comes from a boy under three years old with a congenital heart defect. Donor details come from another sample of the same person, matched by shared clones. This receptor chain uses TRBV27 and TRBJ1-2; TRBD1 matches 8 bases in the middle. Here the CDR3 is given as CASSLGQGAGYTF. The nucleotide sequence reads as follows: TGTGCCAGCAGTTTAGGGCAGGGGGCTGGCTACACCTTC.